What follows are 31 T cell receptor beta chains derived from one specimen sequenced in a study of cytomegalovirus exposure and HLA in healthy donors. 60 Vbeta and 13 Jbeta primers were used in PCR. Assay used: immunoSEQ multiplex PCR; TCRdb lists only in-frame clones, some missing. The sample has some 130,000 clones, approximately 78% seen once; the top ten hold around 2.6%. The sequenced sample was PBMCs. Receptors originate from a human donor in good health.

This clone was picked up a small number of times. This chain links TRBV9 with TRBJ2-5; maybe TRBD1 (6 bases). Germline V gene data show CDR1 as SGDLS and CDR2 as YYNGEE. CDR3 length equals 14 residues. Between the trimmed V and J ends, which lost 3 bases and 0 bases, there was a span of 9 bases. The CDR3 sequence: CASSAGAHQETQYF. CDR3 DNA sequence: TGTGCCAGCAGCGCAGGGGCGCACCAAGAGACCCAGTACTTC.

The CDR3 DNA sequence: TGTGCCAGCAGTTTATTGGGCAGGGACTCTGGGGCCAACGTCCTGACTTTC. This codes for CASSLLGRDSGANVLTF. The V gene is TRBV27, the J gene TRBJ2-6; D is perhaps TRBD1 (5 bases). From germline, CDR1 is MNHEY and CDR2 SMNVEV (reference sequence). The CDR3 runs 17 residues. Trimming removed 1 base from V and 0 bases from J, with 10 bases in between. Full variable domain (outside the CDR3, taken from reference TRBV27 and TRBJ2-6): EAQVTQNPRYLITVTGKKLTVTCSQNMNHEYMSWYRQDPGLGLRQIYYSMNVEVTDKGDVPEGYKVSRKEKRNFPLILESPSPNQTSLYFCASSLLGRDSGANVLTFGAGSRLTVL.

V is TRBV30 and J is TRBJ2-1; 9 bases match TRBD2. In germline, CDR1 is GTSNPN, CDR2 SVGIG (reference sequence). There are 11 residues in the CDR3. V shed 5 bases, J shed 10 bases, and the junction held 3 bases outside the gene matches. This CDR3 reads CAWGLAREQFF. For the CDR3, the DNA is TGTGCCTGGGGACTAGCGCGAGAGCAGTTCTTC.

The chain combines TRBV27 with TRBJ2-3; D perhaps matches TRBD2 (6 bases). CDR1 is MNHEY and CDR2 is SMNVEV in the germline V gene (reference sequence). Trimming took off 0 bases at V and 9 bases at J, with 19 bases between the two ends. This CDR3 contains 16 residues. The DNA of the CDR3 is TGTGCCAGCAGTTTATCAGGAAGCTCAGCGGGTTTCACGCAGTATTTT. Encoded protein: CASSLSGSSAGFTQYF.

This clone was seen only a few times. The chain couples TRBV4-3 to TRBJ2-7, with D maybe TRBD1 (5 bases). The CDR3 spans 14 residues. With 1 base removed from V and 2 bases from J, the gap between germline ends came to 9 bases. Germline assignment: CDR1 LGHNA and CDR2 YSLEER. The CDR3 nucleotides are TGCGCCAGCAGCCAAGTAACAGGAGCCTACGAGCAGTACTTC. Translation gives CASSQVTGAYEQYF.

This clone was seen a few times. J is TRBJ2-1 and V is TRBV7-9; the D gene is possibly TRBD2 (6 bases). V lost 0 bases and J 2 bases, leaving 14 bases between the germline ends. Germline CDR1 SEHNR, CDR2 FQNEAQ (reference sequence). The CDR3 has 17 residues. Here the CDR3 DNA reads TGTGCCAGCAGCTTAGCGCGTGTCGGGAGTACCTACAATGAGCAGTTCTTC. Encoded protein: CASSLARVGSTYNEQFF.

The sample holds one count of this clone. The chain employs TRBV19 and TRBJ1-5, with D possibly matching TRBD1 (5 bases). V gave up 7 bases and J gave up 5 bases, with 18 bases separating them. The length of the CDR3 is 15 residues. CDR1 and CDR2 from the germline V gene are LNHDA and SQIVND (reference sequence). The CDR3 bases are TGTGCCAGTATTGGATTCGGGGGAGGGGATCAGCCCCAGCATTTT. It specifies CASIGFGGGDQPQHF.

Here the CDR3 reads CASSLQGRTEAFF. As DNA, the CDR3 is TGTGCCAGCAGCCTCCAGGGTAGGACTGAAGCTTTCTTT. The genes are TRBV5-4 and TRBJ1-1; D is possibly TRBD1 (5 bases). The V and J ends lost 4 bases and 5 bases respectively, with 12 bases between them. The CDR3 totals 13 residues. The germline gives CDR1 SGHNT, CDR2 YYREEE (reference sequence).

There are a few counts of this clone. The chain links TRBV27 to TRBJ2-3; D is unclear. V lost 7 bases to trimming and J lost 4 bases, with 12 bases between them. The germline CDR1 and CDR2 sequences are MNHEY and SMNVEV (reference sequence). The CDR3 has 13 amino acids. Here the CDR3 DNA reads TGTGCCAGCACCCCCCGGAGTCCAGATACGCAGTATTTT. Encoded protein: CASTPRSPDTQYF.

CDR3 protein: CASSQAPSGGYNEQFF. Here the CDR3 DNA reads TGTGCCAGCAGCCAAGCCCCTAGCGGGGGGTACAATGAGCAGTTCTTC. V is TRBV4-2 and J is TRBJ2-1; 11 nucleotides agree with TRBD2. With V trimmed by 1 base and J by 4 bases, 3 bases remained unmatched. Germline CDR1 and CDR2: LGHNA and YNFKEQ. The CDR3 consists of 16 residues.

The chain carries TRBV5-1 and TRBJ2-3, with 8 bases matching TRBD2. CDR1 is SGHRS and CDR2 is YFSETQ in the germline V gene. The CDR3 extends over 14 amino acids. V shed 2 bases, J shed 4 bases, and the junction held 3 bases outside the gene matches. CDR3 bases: TGCGCCAGCAGCTTATTAGCGGGGCCAGATACGCAGTATTTT. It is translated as CASSLLAGPDTQYF.

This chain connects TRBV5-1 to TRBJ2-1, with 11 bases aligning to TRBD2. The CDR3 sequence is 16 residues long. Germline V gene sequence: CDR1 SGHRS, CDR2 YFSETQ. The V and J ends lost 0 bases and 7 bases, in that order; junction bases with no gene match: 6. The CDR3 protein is CASSLGTSGSSNEQFF. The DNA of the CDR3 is TGCGCCAGCAGCTTGGGTACTAGCGGGAGTTCAAATGAGCAGTTCTTC.

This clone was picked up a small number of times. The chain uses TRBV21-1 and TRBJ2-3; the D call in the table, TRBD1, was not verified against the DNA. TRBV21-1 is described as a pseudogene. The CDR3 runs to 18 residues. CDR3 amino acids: CASSFWFRDTISTDTQYF. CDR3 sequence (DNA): TGTGCCAGCAGCTTTTGGTTCCGGGACACCATTAGCACAGATACGCAGTATTTT.

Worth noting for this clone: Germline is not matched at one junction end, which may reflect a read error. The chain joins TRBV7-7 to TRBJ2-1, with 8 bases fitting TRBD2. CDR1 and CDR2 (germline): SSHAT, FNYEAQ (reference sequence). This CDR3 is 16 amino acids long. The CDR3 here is CASSLNRGGSYNEQFF. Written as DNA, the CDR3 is TGTGCTAGCAGCTTGAATCGGGGGGGCTCCTACAATGAGCAGTTCTTC. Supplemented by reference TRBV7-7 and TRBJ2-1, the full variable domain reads GAGVSQSPRYKVTKRGQDVTLRCDPISSHATLYWYQQALGQGPEFLTYFNYEAQPDKSGLPSDRFSAERPEGSISTLTIQRTEQRDSAMYRCASSLNRGGSYNEQFFGPGTRLTVL.

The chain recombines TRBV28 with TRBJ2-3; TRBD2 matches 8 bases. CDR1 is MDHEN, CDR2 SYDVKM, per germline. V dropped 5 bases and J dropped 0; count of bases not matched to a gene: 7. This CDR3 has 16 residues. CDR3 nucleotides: TGTGCCAGCAGTCCCCGAATAGCGGGAAGCACAGATACGCAGTATTTT. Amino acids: CASSPRIAGSTDTQYF. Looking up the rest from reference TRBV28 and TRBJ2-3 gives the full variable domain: DVKVTQSSRYLVKRTGEKVFLECVQDMDHENMFWYRQDPGLGLRLIYFSYDVKMKEKGDIPEGYSVSREKKERFSLILESASTNQTSMYLCASSPRIAGSTDTQYFGPGTRLTVL.

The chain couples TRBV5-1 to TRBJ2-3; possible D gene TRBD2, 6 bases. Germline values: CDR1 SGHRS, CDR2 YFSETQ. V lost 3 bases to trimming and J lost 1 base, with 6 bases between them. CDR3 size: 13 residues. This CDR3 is CASSWGGTDTQYF. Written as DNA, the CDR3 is TGCGCCAGCAGCTGGGGGGGCACAGATACGCAGTATTTT.

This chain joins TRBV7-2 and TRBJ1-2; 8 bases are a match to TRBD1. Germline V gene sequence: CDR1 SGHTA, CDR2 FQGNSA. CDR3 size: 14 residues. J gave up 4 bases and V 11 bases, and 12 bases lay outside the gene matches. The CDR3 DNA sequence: TGTGCCGGATCCAGACAGGGGAGTGTCTATGGCTACACCTTC. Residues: CAGSRQGSVYGYTF.

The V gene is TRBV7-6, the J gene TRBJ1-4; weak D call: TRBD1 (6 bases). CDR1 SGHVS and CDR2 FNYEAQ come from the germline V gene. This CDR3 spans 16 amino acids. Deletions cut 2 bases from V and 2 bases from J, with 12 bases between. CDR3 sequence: CASSLKPDRTNEKLFF. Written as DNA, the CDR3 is TGTGCCAGCAGCTTAAAGCCCGACAGGACTAATGAAAAACTGTTTTTT.

This CDR3 is CASRIRGNTGELFF. The DNA of the CDR3 is TGTGCCAGCAGGATCCGGGGGAACACCGGGGAGCTGTTTTTT. The J gene is TRBJ2-2, the V gene TRBV6-1, with a possible D match to TRBD2 (5 bases). CDR1 and CDR2 (germline): MNHNS, SASEGT. The germline V and J ends were trimmed by 6 bases and 1 base, with 9 bases remaining between them. This CDR3 is built from 14 residues.

The CDR3 DNA sequence: TGCGCCAGCAGCCAAGATCAGGGACTAGGGTACAATGAGCAGTTCTTC. Protein: CASSQDQGLGYNEQFF. This chain connects TRBV4-1 to TRBJ2-1, with 8 positions matching TRBD2. CDR1 MGHRA and CDR2 YSYEKL come from the germline V gene. The CDR3 extends over 16 amino acids. V dropped 0 bases and J dropped 4; count of bases not matched to a gene: 5.

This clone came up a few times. DNA for the CDR3: TGTGCCAGTAGTATGGACCGGGAGGTAGATACGCAGTATTTT. It yields the protein CASSMDREVDTQYF. V usage is TRBV19 and J usage is TRBJ2-3, with TRBD2 matching over 7 bases. The CDR3 totals 14 residues. Trimming cost V 3 bases and J 5 bases; bases outside gene matches: 5. Germline V lookup: CDR1 LNHDA, CDR2 SQIVND (reference sequence).

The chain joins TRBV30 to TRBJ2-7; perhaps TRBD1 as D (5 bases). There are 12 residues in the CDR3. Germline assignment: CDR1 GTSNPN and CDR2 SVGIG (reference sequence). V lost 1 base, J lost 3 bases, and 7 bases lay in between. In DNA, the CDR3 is TGTGCCTGGAGTGCAGGGATCTACGAGCAGTACTTC. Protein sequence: CAWSAGIYEQYF.

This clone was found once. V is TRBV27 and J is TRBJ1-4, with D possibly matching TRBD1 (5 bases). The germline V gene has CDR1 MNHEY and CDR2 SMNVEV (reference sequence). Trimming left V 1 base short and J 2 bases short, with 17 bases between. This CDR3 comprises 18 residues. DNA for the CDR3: TGTGCCAGCAGTTTATTTACCAGGGTGGGAACGACTAATGAAAAACTGTTTTTT. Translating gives CASSLFTRVGTTNEKLFF.

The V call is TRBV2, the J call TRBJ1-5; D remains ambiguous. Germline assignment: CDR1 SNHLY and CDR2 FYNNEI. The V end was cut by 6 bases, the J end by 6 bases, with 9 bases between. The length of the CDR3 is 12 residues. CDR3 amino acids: CASRSLSQPQHF. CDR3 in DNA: TGTGCCAGCAGGAGCCTTAGTCAGCCCCAGCATTTT.

Written as DNA, the CDR3 is TGTGCCAGCAGCCAAGGCGTAGAACTGTTTTTT. Translating gives CASSQGVELFF. The chain couples TRBV4-2 to TRBJ1-4; D not resolved. CDR1 is LGHNA and CDR2 is YNFKEQ in the germline V gene. The CDR3 spans 11 residues. V gave up 1 base and J gave up 12 bases, with 6 bases separating them.

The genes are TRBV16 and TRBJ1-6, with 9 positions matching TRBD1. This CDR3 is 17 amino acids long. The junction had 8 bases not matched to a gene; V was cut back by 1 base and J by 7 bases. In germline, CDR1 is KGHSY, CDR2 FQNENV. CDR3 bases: TGTGCCAGCAGCCAATACACAGGGGGCGCGTCGAATTCACCCCTCCACTTT. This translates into CASSQYTGGASNSPLHF. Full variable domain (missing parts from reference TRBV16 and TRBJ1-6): GEEVAQTPKHLVRGEGQKAKLYCAPIKGHSYVFWYQQVLKNEFKFLISFQNENVFDETGMPKERFSAKCLPNSPCSLEIQATKLEDSAVYFCASSQYTGGASNSPLHFGNGTRLTVT.

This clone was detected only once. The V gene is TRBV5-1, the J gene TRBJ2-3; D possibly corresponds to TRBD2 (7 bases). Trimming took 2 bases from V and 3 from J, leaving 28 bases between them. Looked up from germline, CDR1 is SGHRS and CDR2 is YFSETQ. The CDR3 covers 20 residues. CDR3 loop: CASSFWGDGRAGRGTDTQYF. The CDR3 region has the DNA TGCGCCAGCAGCTTTTGGGGGGATGGCCGAGCGGGAAGGGGGACAGATACGCAGTATTTT.

CDR3 loop: CASSGTGGEYYGYTF. The CDR3 DNA reads TGTGCCAGCAGCGGTACAGGGGGCGAATACTATGGCTACACCTTC. The genes are TRBV9 and TRBJ1-2, with 9 positions matching TRBD1. The V gene's germline CDR1 is SGDLS and CDR2 YYNGEE. V lost 3 bases to trimming and J lost 3 bases; unmatched junction nucleotides: 6. The CDR3 is 15 amino acids. Supplemented by reference TRBV9 and TRBJ1-2, the full variable domain reads DSGVTQTPKHLITATGQRVTLRCSPRSGDLSVYWYQQSLDQGLQFLIQYYNGEERAKGNILERFSAQQFPDLHSELNLSSLELGDSALYFCASSGTGGEYYGYTFGSGTRLTVV.

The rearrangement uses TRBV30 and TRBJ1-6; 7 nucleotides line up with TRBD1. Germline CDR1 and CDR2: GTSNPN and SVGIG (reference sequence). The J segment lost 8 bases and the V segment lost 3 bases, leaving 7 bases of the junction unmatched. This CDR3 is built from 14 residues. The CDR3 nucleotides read TGTGCCTGGAGACTATGGGACAGTTATTCACCCCTCCACTTT. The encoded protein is CAWRLWDSYSPLHF.

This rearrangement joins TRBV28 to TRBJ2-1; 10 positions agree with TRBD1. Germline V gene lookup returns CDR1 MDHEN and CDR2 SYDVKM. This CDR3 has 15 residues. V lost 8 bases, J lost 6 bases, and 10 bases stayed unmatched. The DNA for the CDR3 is TGTGCCAGCTCTTCAGGACAGGGGGTAATCAATGAGCAGTTCTTC. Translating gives CASSSGQGVINEQFF.

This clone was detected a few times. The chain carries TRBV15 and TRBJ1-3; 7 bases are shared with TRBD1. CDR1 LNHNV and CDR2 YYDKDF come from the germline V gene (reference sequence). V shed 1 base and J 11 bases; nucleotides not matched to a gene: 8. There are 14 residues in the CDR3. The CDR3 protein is CATSRGDRATPIYF. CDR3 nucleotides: TGTGCCACCAGCAGAGGTGACAGGGCCACTCCCATATATTTT.